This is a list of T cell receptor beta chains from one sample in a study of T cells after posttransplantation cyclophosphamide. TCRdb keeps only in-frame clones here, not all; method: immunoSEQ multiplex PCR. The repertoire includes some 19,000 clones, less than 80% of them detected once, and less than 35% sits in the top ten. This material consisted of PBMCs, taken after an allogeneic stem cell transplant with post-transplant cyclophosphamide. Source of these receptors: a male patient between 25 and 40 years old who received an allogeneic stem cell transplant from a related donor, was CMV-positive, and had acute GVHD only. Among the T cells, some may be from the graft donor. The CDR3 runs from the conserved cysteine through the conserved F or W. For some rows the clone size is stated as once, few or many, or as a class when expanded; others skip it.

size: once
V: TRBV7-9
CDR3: CASSLYGQGLHF

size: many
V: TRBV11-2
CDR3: CASSPDKWGYTF

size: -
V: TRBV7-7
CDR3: CASSSGRTGRETQYF

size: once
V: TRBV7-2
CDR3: CASSPRPSSGNTIYF

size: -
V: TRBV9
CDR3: CASSVERGDTEAFF

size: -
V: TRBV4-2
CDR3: CASSQEQAVTKNIQYF

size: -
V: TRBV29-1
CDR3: CSVRENEKLFF

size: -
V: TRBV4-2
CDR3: CASSQDRTGVFYEQYF

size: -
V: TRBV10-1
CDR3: CASSESGGYGYTF

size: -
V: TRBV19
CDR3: CASSMGAAGARAFF

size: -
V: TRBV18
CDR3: CASSASATDTQYF

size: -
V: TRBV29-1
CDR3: CSVGGGNMNTEAFF

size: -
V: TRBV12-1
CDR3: CASSFGHSREGGNQPQHF

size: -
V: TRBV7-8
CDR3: CASSLDAGGLYTTQYF

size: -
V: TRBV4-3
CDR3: CASSQDNGYTF

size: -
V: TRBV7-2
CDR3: CASSLDGYNSPLHF

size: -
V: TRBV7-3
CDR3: CASAMQGRGFNEQFF

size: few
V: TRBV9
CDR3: CASSVAAGANEQFF

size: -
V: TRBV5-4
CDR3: CASSSGTVPNQPQHF

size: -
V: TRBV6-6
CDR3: CASSYRTGTGNTIYF

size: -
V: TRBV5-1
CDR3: CASSPTGVSGANVLTF

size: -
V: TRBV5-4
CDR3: CASSQENAPAEQFF

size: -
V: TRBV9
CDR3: CASSVAQGSGNTIYF

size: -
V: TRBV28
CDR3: CASSRTHYRTFQETQYF

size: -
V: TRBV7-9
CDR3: CASSWPGQGAVRTDTQYF

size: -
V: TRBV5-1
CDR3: CASSFGGLGQPQHF

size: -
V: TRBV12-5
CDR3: CASGWALAGGRGEQFF

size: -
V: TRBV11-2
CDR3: CASSIWTGGNSYEQFF

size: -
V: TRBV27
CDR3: CASSLFKGGDTPKNIQYF

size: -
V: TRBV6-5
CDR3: CASSYSGGRDTQYF

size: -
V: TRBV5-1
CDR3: CASSLEGAGRNTEAFF

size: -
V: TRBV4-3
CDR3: CASSQDSGGWRTEAFF

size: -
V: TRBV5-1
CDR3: CASSPDRAPYNEQFF

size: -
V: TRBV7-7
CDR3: CASSPRLAGVLSQYF

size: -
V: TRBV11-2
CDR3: CASSPKHLMNTEAFF

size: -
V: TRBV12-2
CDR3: CASRGPGTQAFF

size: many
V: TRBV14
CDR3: CASSWPGQDDGGGYTF

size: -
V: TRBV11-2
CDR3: CASSLEANEKLFF

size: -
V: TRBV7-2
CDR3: CASSLLGGADRVQPQHF

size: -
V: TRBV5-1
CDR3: CASSVTGYYEQYF

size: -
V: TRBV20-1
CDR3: CSARLFPEAFF